A single sample is the source of the 18 T cell receptor beta chains below, sequenced in a study of cytomegalovirus exposure and HLA in healthy donors. PCR used 60 Vbeta primers and 13 Jbeta primers. The protocol was immunoSEQ multiplex PCR, while the TCRdb copy is restricted to in-frame clones and leaves out a portion. In total, the table holds approximately 150,000 clones. Sequencing was done on a sample of PBMCs. These receptors were taken from a male donor in good health and CMV-seronegative.

The chain employs TRBV7-2 and TRBJ2-7; 11 bases map to TRBD1. Germline values: CDR1 SGHTA, CDR2 FQGNSA. This CDR3 region has 17 residues. J gave up 2 bases and V 4 bases, and 10 bases lay outside the gene matches. CDR3 loop: CASSSPIRGQGAYEQYF. The CDR3 bases are TGTGCCAGCAGCTCCCCTATTAGGGGACAGGGGGCCTACGAGCAGTACTTC.

This sequence joins TRBV7-9 and TRBJ2-1; 9 nucleotides agree with TRBD2. Germline V gives CDR1 SEHNR, CDR2 FQNEAQ (reference sequence). This CDR3 is built from 15 residues. J gave up 4 bases and V 1 base, and 2 bases lay outside the gene matches. The DNA of the CDR3 is TGTGCCAGCAGCTTAGAGGGACTAGCTTACAATGAGCAGTTCTTC. Protein product: CASSLEGLAYNEQFF.

This chain uses TRBV18 with TRBJ1-2, with no clear D. V lost 2 bases, J lost 3 bases, and 13 bases lay in between. Germline values: CDR1 KGHSH, CDR2 LQKENI. The CDR3 extends over 15 amino acids. CDR3 sequence (DNA): TGTGCCAGCTCACCAAGAGGCGGGGATGACTATGGCTACACCTTC. Its protein product is CASSPRGGDDYGYTF. The entire variable domain, with the rest obtained from reference TRBV18 and TRBJ1-2, is as follows: NAGVMQNPRHLVRRRGQEARLRCSPMKGHSHVYWYRQLPEEGLKFMVYLQKENIIDESGMPKERFSAEFPKEGPSILRIQQVVRGDSAAYFCASSPRGGDDYGYTFGSGTRLTVV.

This chain uses TRBV6-6 with TRBJ1-1; D gene unclear. The germline V and J ends were trimmed by 2 bases and 1 base, with 11 bases remaining between them. The CDR3 is 15 amino acids. Germline CDR1 and CDR2: MNHNY and SVGAGI (reference sequence). The CDR3 sequence: CASSYLATTNTEAFF. The CDR3 DNA follows: TGTGCCAGCAGTTACCTTGCGACAACGAACACTGAAGCTTTCTTT.

About this clone itself: One junction end does not reproduce the germline sequence, and a read error may be involved. The gene calls are TRBV7-6 and TRBJ2-2; weak D call: TRBD2 (5 bases). CDR1 SGHVS and CDR2 FNYEAQ come from the germline V gene. CDR3 length: 13 residues. CDR3 residues: CASSLGYTGEPFF. CDR3 nucleotide sequence: TGTGCCAGCAGCTTGGGCTACACCGGGGAGCCGTTTTTT.

The V call is TRBV13, the J call TRBJ2-7, with D perhaps matching TRBD1 (6 bases). Trimming shortened V by 4 bases and J by 10 bases, and 14 bases separated the two germline ends. In germline, CDR1 is PRHDT, CDR2 FYEKMQ (reference sequence). The length of the CDR3 is 12 residues. The CDR3 DNA follows: TGTGCCAGCAGCTCGACAGACAGGTTCCAGTACTTC. Its translation is CASSSTDRFQYF.

The chain is built from TRBV18 and TRBJ1-2; 7 bases match TRBD1. V shed 3 bases, J shed 8 bases, and the junction held 9 bases outside the gene matches. The CDR3 totals 14 residues. CDR1 and CDR2 (germline): KGHSH, LQKENI. CDR3 nucleotide sequence: TGTGCCAGCTCACCTTCGCAGGGGGAGCGGGGCTACACCTTC. It is translated as CASSPSQGERGYTF.

The chain has TRBV28 and TRBJ2-7; 7 bases line up with TRBD1. The trim removed 7 bases at V and 2 bases at J, leaving 14 bases unmatched. This CDR3 has 16 residues. Germline assignment: CDR1 MDHEN and CDR2 SYDVKM. The CDR3 DNA sequence: TGTGCCAGCACCATAGGGTGGGACAGTCAAACCTACGAGCAGTACTTC. Translating it yields CASTIGWDSQTYEQYF.

The chain joins TRBV11-2 to TRBJ1-1; tentative D call: TRBD1 (5 bases). Trimming cost V 6 bases and J 2 bases, with 16 bases left between them. The length of the CDR3 is 15 residues. Germline CDR1 is SGHAT and CDR2 is FQNNGV. The CDR3 sequence: CASRPQTDANTEAFF. The CDR3 DNA sequence: TGTGCCAGCAGACCTCAGACAGATGCAAACACTGAAGCTTTCTTT.

The chain employs TRBV7-9 and TRBJ2-5; 9 bases fit TRBD1. The germline gives CDR1 SEHNR, CDR2 FQNEAQ (reference sequence). This CDR3 comprises 13 residues. V dropped 5 bases and J dropped 5; count of bases not matched to a gene: 3. CDR3 protein: CASSPQGAETQYF. The CDR3 DNA is TGTGCCAGCAGCCCACAGGGGGCGGAGACCCAGTACTTC.

This chain uses TRBV7-8 with TRBJ2-1; 11 bases agree with TRBD2. J was trimmed by 4 bases and V by 5 bases; bases with no gene match: 4. Germline loops: CDR1 SGHVS, CDR2 FQNEAQ. The CDR3 is made up of 15 amino acids. The CDR3 sequence is CASSPGTSGYNEQFF. The CDR3, as DNA: TGTGCCAGCAGCCCCGGGACTAGCGGTTACAATGAGCAGTTCTTC.

This sequence joins TRBV7-2 and TRBJ1-1; D possibly corresponds to TRBD1 (5 bases). CDR1 is SGHTA, CDR2 FQGNSA, per germline. This CDR3 is built from 16 residues. Trimming took off 5 bases at V and 0 bases at J, with 16 bases between the two ends. CDR3 sequence reads: CASSHRGGVMNTEAFF. The DNA of the CDR3 is TGTGCCAGCAGCCACCGCGGGGGGGTTATGAACACTGAAGCTTTCTTT. Full variable domain (outside the CDR3, taken from reference TRBV7-2 and TRBJ1-1): GAGVSQSPSNKVTEKGKDVELRCDPISGHTALYWYRQSLGQGLEFLIYFQGNSAPDKSGLPSDRFSAERTGGSVSTLTIQRTQQEDSAVYLCASSHRGGVMNTEAFFGQGTRLTVV.

The V and J genes are TRBV15 and TRBJ2-7, with a possible D match to TRBD1 (5 bases). The germline V gene encodes CDR1 LNHNV and CDR2 YYDKDF (reference sequence). CDR3 length: 12 amino acids. The V end was cut by 5 bases, the J end by 5 bases, with 10 bases between. CDR3 sequence: CATSPGFNEQYF. In DNA form, the CDR3 reads TGTGCCACCAGCCCAGGGTTCAACGAGCAGTACTTC.

V gene TRBV15 combines with J gene TRBJ1-2; 7 bases are shared with TRBD1. This CDR3 comprises 14 residues. Germline values: CDR1 LNHNV, CDR2 YYDKDF (reference sequence). The ends lost 3 bases at V and 4 bases at J; junction bases unmatched: 5. CDR3 residues: CATSRGQISYGYTF. The CDR3 DNA is TGTGCCACCAGCAGGGGACAGATCAGCTATGGCTACACCTTC. The full variable domain, rest sourced from reference TRBV15 and TRBJ1-2, is DAMVIQNPRYQVTQFGKPVTLSCSQTLNHNVMYWYQQKSSQAPKLLFHYYDKDFNNEADTPDNFQSRRPNTSFCFLDIRSPGLGDTAMYLCATSRGQISYGYTFGSGTRLTVV.

The chain links TRBV6-1 to TRBJ1-3, with D hard to call. V was clipped by 4 bases and J by 0 bases, with 13 bases between them. The germline V gene has CDR1 MNHNS and CDR2 SASEGT. The CDR3 consists of 16 residues. The CDR3 loop reads CASSATAVDSGNTIYF. In DNA form, the CDR3 reads TGTGCCAGCAGTGCCACAGCCGTAGACTCTGGAAACACCATATATTTT.

The gene calls are TRBV5-1 and TRBJ2-7; a possible D gene is TRBD2 (6 bases). Germline V gene sequence: CDR1 SGHRS, CDR2 YFSETQ. The CDR3 consists of 15 residues. The ends were cut back, 0 bases at V and 5 bases at J, with 15 bases in the middle. The CDR3 loop is CASSLVVRGEDEQYF. In DNA, the CDR3 is TGCGCCAGCAGCTTGGTGGTGCGGGGTGAGGACGAGCAGTACTTC.

V usage is TRBV5-1 and J usage is TRBJ2-7; 8 bases agree with TRBD1. Germline CDR1 SGHRS, CDR2 YFSETQ. The trim removed 3 bases at V and 6 bases at J, leaving 8 bases unmatched. This CDR3 has 14 residues. The CDR3, as DNA: TGCGCCAGCAGCTCGACAGGGGCGCAGGGCGAGCAGTACTTC. Amino acid sequence: CASSSTGAQGEQYF.

The DNA of the CDR3 is TGCGCCAGCAGCCAAGACAGAGATGGCTACACCTTC. Amino acid sequence: CASSQDRDGYTF. The rearrangement uses TRBV5-1 and TRBJ1-2, with D possibly TRBD1 on 5 matching bases. V gave up 4 bases and J gave up 6 bases, with 10 bases separating them. Germline assignment: CDR1 SGHRS and CDR2 YFSETQ. The CDR3 is 12 amino acids.